The rows below give T cell receptor beta chains drawn from one sample of a study of OX40 agonist ivuxolimab in advanced cancers. The method was immunoSEQ multiplex PCR; TCRdb's version includes in-frame clones alone and lacks a portion of them. The table lists 30,000 or so clones, around four fifths of them singletons. The material was CD4+ or CD8+ T cells sorted from blood, obtained in a trial of the OX40 agonist ivuxolimab. Receptor source: an adult with an advanced solid tumor such as melanoma, head and neck, liver or kidney cancer. Each CDR3 is given with its conserved first and last residue. Each record gives: V gene, D gene, clone size, J gene, CDR3 DNA, CDR3 protein. The D gene is left open where the match is weak. Expanded clones are given a class, and other clones once, few, many or no size at all.

TRBV5-5	TRBD1	once	TRBJ2-7	TGTGCCAGCAGCAAAACGACAGGGGGCATCGGCGAGCAGTACTTC	CASSKTTGGIGEQYF
TRBV5-1	.	few	TRBJ2-1	TGCGCCAGCAGCTTACAGGGTGGAAATGAGCAGTTCTTC	CASSLQGGNEQFF
TRBV6-1	TRBD1	.	TRBJ2-6	TGTGCCAGCAGTGAACGACAGGGGAGAACTGGGGCCAACGTCCTGACTTTC	CASSERQGRTGANVLTF
TRBV30	.	.	TRBJ2-2	TGTGCCTGGAGAGGTGACGGGGAGCTGTTTTTT	CAWRGDGELFF
TRBV5-1	TRBD2	.	TRBJ2-3	TGCGCCAGCAGCATAAGCGGGGGGTTCCCTAGCACAGATACGCAGTATTTT	CASSISGGFPSTDTQYF
TRBV10-1	TRBD1	.	TRBJ2-7	TGCGCCAGCAGTGAGTTCCTGGGACAGCCTTTTGACGAGCAGTACTTC	CASSEFLGQPFDEQYF
TRBV5-8	.	.	TRBJ2-1	TGTGCCAGCAGACCCCCGGGCAATGAGCAGTTCTTC	CASRPPGNEQFF
TRBV18	TRBD1	.	TRBJ1-2	TGTGCCAGCTCACAACGCCGACAGGGAGAACTGGGTGTTAGTGGCTACACCTTC	CASSQRRQGELGVSGYTF
TRBV5-1	.	.	TRBJ1-1	TGCGCCAGCAGCTTGAAAGGGAACACTGAAGCTTTCTTT	CASSLKGNTEAFF
TRBV7-6	.	.	TRBJ1-3	TGTGCCAGCAGCCCCGGGGGTCGGACGGGAAACACCATATATTTT	CASSPGGRTGNTIYF
TRBV5-1	TRBD2	.	TRBJ2-5	TGCGCCAGCAGGCCGGGACTAGTCTCCCAAGAGACCCAGTACTTC	CASRPGLVSQETQYF
TRBV21-1	.	.	TRBJ2-3	TGTGCCAGCAGCACCCAGGGCCATCACACAGATACGCAGTATTTT	CASSTQGHHTDTQYF
TRBV10-2	.	few	TRBJ2-7	TGCGCCAGCAGTGATAATGTGGCCACCTACGAGCAGTACTTC	CASSDNVATYEQYF
TRBV6-5	.	.	TRBJ2-3	TGTGCCAGCAGTTACGAGAGGCAGGGTACGCAGTATTTT	CASSYERQGTQYF
TRBV5-6	.	.	TRBJ1-4	TGTGCCAGCAGCTTTTACCAAGGGTCGGCTAATGAAAAACTGTTTTTT	CASSFYQGSANEKLFF
TRBV7-9	TRBD1	.	TRBJ2-1	TGTGCCAGCAGCTTAGGGGGACAGGGAATGCCGGGCGCCAATGAGCAGTTCTTC	CASSLGGQGMPGANEQFF